This entry lists 13 T cell receptor beta chains sequenced from one sample in a study of T cells in Graves' hyperthyroidism and ophthalmopathy. Template material for amplifying TCR beta CDR3 regions consisted of RNA transcripts. The primer set for the first-round RT-PCR of the TCR CDR3 was HTBI. TCRdb passed the multiplex PCR reads through MiXCR, listing each CDR3 protein once. The data contain roughly 110,000 distinct CDR3 sequences, approximately 16% of them singletons. Sequencing used blood. The source of these receptors is a woman aged 45-65 years with Graves' hyperthyroidism.

This clonotype was detected a few times. The chain couples TRBV10-3 to TRBJ2-3; 10 nucleotides align to TRBD2. Germline V gene data show CDR1 as ENHRY and CDR2 as SYGVKD. This CDR3 region has 12 residues. V shed 2 bases and J 14 bases; nucleotides not matched to a gene: 4. The CDR3 sequence is CAISEGLAGVYF. In nucleotides, the CDR3 is TGTGCCATCAGTGAGGGCCTAGCGGGAGTGTATTTT.

This rearrangement joins TRBV24-1 to TRBJ1-1; 7 bases fit TRBD1. Germline V gene sequence: CDR1 KGHDR, CDR2 SFDVKD. CDR3 length: 17 amino acids. The ends lost 6 bases at V and 0 bases at J; junction bases unmatched: 12. The chain's CDR3 is CATSCPGGGAMNTEAFF. CDR3 coding DNA: TGTGCCACCAGTTGTCCAGGGGGGGGGGCCATGAACACTGAAGCTTTCTTT.

In this sample, this clonotype turned up many times. V is TRBV6-1 and J is TRBJ2-7, with D hard to call. The V gene lost 5 bases and the J gene lost 6 bases, with 11 bases spanning the gap. The CDR3 is made up of 12 amino acids. Looked up from germline, CDR1 is MNHNS and CDR2 is SASEGT. The CDR3 sequence: CASSFQQIEQYF. DNA of the CDR3: TGTGCCAGCAGTTTTCAGCAGATCGAGCAGTACTTC.

At least ten counts were recorded for this clonotype. In nucleotides, the CDR3 is TGTGCCAGCAGCTCCGGGACAGTACATGGCTACACCTTC. Its protein is CASSSGTVHGYTF. The rearrangement links TRBV6-1 to TRBJ1-2; 7 nucleotides agree with TRBD1. The V segment lost 6 bases and the J segment 6 bases; nucleotides outside the gene matches: 7. This CDR3 contains 13 residues. The germline CDR1 and CDR2 sequences are MNHNS and SASEGT.

This clonotype was found many times. The chain combines TRBV20-1 with TRBJ1-2; D may be TRBD1 (5 bases). The germline V gene encodes CDR1 DFQATT and CDR2 SNEGSKA (reference sequence). Trimming shortened V by 0 bases and J by 7 bases, and 18 bases separated the two germline ends. The CDR3 has 15 residues. CDR3 loop: CSARELARDVGGYTF. For the CDR3, the DNA is TGCAGTGCTAGAGAGCTAGCCAGGGACGTCGGTGGCTACACCTTC.

This chain links TRBV6-1 with TRBJ1-1; D is unresolved. The CDR3 extends over 15 amino acids. Trimming cost V 2 bases and J 4 bases, with 14 bases left between them. CDR1 is MNHNS, CDR2 SASEGT, per germline. CDR3 DNA sequence: TGTGCCAGCAGTGAACCAGGAAGAGGAAGCACTGAAGCTTTCTTT. Translation: CASSEPGRGSTEAFF.

This clonotype was observed at least ten times. The V gene is TRBV12-3 or TRBV12-4, the J gene TRBJ1-2; D not resolved. CDR3 size: 13 residues. Trimming removed 3 bases at V and 4 bases at J, with 9 bases between. The CDR3 protein is CASSFPGPYGYTF. The CDR3 nucleotides read TGTGCCAGCAGTTTTCCTGGCCCCTATGGCTACACCTTC.

The rearrangement links TRBV12-3 or TRBV12-4 to TRBJ2-3, with 12 bases that match TRBD2. The CDR3 is made up of 19 amino acids. Losses at the gene ends were 3 bases for V and 1 base for J; bases not matched to a gene: 11. The CDR3 DNA reads as TGTGCCAGCAGTTTGGGAGGACTAGCGGGACAGACCCGCACAGATACGCAGTATTTT. Protein: CASSLGGLAGQTRTDTQYF.

V usage is TRBV6-1 and J usage is TRBJ1-1; 7 bases map to TRBD1. J lost 4 bases, V lost 10 bases, and 9 bases had no gene match. The CDR3 loop spans 13 amino acids. CDR1 and CDR2 (germline): MNHNS, SASEGT. The CDR3 here is CATRGTGVTEAFF. The CDR3 DNA follows: TGTGCCACCCGGGGTACAGGGGTCACTGAAGCTTTCTTT.

J is TRBJ2-7 and V is TRBV28; 13 bases agree with TRBD2. Per germline, CDR1 MDHEN and CDR2 SYDVKM. The length of the CDR3 is 15 residues. The CDR3 DNA sequence: TGTGCCAGCAGTCCGGGACTAGCGGGGACCTACGAGCAGTATGTC. It encodes CASSPGLAGTYEQYV.

This clonotype was seen repeatedly, ten times or more. The rearrangement uses TRBV27 and TRBJ1-4; D not resolved. The V end lost 0 bases, the J end lost 8 bases, and 7 bases lay between the germline ends. The CDR3 length is 13 residues. Germline V CDR1 and CDR2: MNHEY, SMNVEV (reference sequence). CDR3 sequence (DNA): TGTGCCAGCAGTTTATCGGGCCACGAAAAACTGTTTTTT. Translating it yields CASSLSGHEKLFF.

The chain is built from TRBV28 and TRBJ1-1; 9 bases are shared with TRBD1. The germline V gene has CDR1 MDHEN and CDR2 SYDVKM. The CDR3 spans 13 residues. Trimming cost V 3 bases and J 9 bases; bases outside gene matches: 5. The CDR3 sequence is CASSLKGTGKAFF. The DNA for the CDR3 is TGTGCCAGCAGTTTGAAGGGGACAGGGAAAGCTTTCTTT.

The rearrangement links TRBV12-3 or TRBV12-4 to TRBJ1-5; 7 bases are shared with TRBD1. V was clipped by 4 bases and J by 4 bases; unmatched bases: 7. CDR3 size: 15 residues. The CDR3 DNA reads as TGTGCCAGCAGTTCTCCCGGGACAGAAAATCAGCCCCAGCATTTT. Translation: CASSSPGTENQPQHF.